These 17 T cell receptor beta chains were all obtained from the same sample, sequenced in a study of T cell repertoires in cytomegalovirus infection. From the reads, TCRdb called clonotypes with MiXCR, one entry per CDR3 protein. The table records fewer than 200,000 distinct CDR3 sequences, about 20% of them present only once. These receptors lack a known antigen. This material consisted of CD8+ T cells from cultured PBMCs, taken from culture after CMV antigen stimulation. These receptor sequences come from a human donor in good health (CMV status not recorded). Some clones in this sample may be carry-over from other donors' samples.

This clonotype was observed a few times. The chain recombines TRBV15 with TRBJ2-7; a weak D match, TRBD2 (6 bases). V lost 1 base, J lost 0 bases, and 10 bases lay in between. This CDR3 comprises 15 residues. Germline V lookup: CDR1 LNHNV, CDR2 YYDKDF (reference sequence). DNA of the CDR3: TGTGCCACCAGCAGAGGCCGGGGGAACTCCTACGAGCAGTACTTC. Translation: CATSRGRGNSYEQYF.

This clonotype has just a few counts. The chain uses TRBV7-2 and TRBJ2-7, with TRBD1 matching 7 bases. The V and J ends lost 2 bases and 0 bases, in that order; junction bases with no gene match: 4. This CDR3 comprises 15 residues. Germline-derived CDR1 and CDR2 are SGHTA and FQGNSA. DNA for the CDR3: TGTGCCAGCAGCTTAACAGGGGCCAGCTCCTACGAGCAGTACTTC. This codes for CASSLTGASSYEQYF.

The table lists this clonotype with many counts. The chain recombines TRBV6-5 with TRBJ1-1; D is undetermined. The CDR3 consists of 13 residues. The germline gives CDR1 MNHEY, CDR2 SVGAGI. Trimming shortened V by 0 bases and J by 3 bases, and 5 bases separated the two germline ends. CDR3 DNA sequence: TGTGCCAGCAGTTACTCAGCCTACACTGAAGCTTTCTTT. This encodes CASSYSAYTEAFF.

This clonotype was seen only a few times. This chain uses TRBV19 with TRBJ1-1; D perhaps matches TRBD1 (5 bases). Trimming shortened V by 5 bases and J by 7 bases, and 14 bases separated the two germline ends. Germline values: CDR1 LNHDA, CDR2 SQIVND (reference sequence). The CDR3 is 13 residues long. CDR3 protein: CASSPGTLFEAFF. CDR3 bases: TGTGCCAGTAGTCCCGGGACCCTATTTGAAGCTTTCTTT.

The chain joins TRBV9 to TRBJ2-1; TRBD2 matches 7 bases. The CDR3 covers 18 residues. V was pared by 0 bases and J by 0 bases, with 9 bases of the junction left unmatched. Germline CDR1 reads SGDLS; CDR2 reads YYNGEE. DNA for the CDR3: TGTGCCAGCAGCGTAGAGACGGGGGGTTTTAGCTCCTACAATGAGCAGTTCTTC. It yields the protein CASSVETGGFSSYNEQFF.

This clonotype appeared a few times. The rearrangement uses TRBV7-2 and TRBJ1-1; D not resolved. Trimming removed 5 bases at V and 2 bases at J, with 6 bases between. In germline, CDR1 is SGHTA, CDR2 FQGNSA. The CDR3 covers 12 residues. The CDR3 spells CASSRLNTEAFF. The CDR3 region has the DNA TGTGCCAGCAGCCGGCTCAACACTGAAGCTTTCTTT.

This clonotype has a handful of counts. V and J are TRBV6-5 and TRBJ1-2, with 7 positions matching TRBD1. V was clipped by 2 bases and J by 10 bases; unmatched bases: 10. The CDR3 has 14 amino acids. Per germline, CDR1 MNHEY and CDR2 SVGAGI. CDR3 in DNA: TGTGCCAGCAGTTACGGGACAGAATCGGGAGACTACACCTTC. Translation gives CASSYGTESGDYTF.

This clonotype was seen only a few times. At one of its ends the junction is not consistent with the germline gene, which may arise from a read error. The CDR3 loop reads CASSLRRERFWDRESF. Written as DNA, the CDR3 is TGTGCCAGCAGCTTAAGAAGAGAACGTTTTTGGGACAGGGAATCTTTC. This sequence joins TRBV7-9 and TRBJ2-1; 9 bases match TRBD1. There are 16 residues in the CDR3. From germline, CDR1 is SEHNR and CDR2 FQNEAQ (reference sequence). Full variable domain (missing parts from reference TRBV7-9 and TRBJ2-1): DTGVSQNPRHKITKRGQNVTFRCDPISEHNRLYWYRQTLGQGPEFLTYFQNEAQLEKSRLLSDRFSAERPKGSFSTLEIQRTEQGDSAMYLCASSLRRERFWDRESFGPGTRLTVL.

This clonotype turned up a few times. This rearrangement joins TRBV12-3 or TRBV12-4 to TRBJ1-1; 7 nucleotides agree with TRBD1. The CDR3 consists of 13 residues. Unmatched junction bases numbered 1, after V lost 6 bases and J lost 0 bases. The CDR3 loop is CASRGQLNTEAFF. CDR3 DNA sequence: TGTGCCAGCAGGGGACAGCTGAACACTGAAGCTTTCTTT.

This sequence joins TRBV7-9 and TRBJ1-5, with a possible D match to TRBD1 (5 bases). Germline assignment: CDR1 SEHNR and CDR2 FQNEAQ (reference sequence). There are 18 residues in the CDR3. With 3 bases removed from V and 3 bases from J, the gap between germline ends came to 21 bases. The CDR3 region has the DNA TGTGCCAGCAGCTTCGAGAGTAATGGCAGGGTTTTCAATCAGCCCCAGCATTTT. This encodes CASSFESNGRVFNQPQHF.

This chain connects TRBV12-3 or TRBV12-4 to TRBJ2-7; D not resolved. This CDR3 comprises 15 residues. Between the trimmed V and J ends, which lost 4 bases and 0 bases, there was a span of 13 bases. CDR3 DNA sequence: TGTGCCAGCAGTTCTCTGCCCCTCGTCTCCTACGAGCAGTACTTC. It encodes CASSSLPLVSYEQYF.

This clonotype has just a few counts. The chain couples TRBV7-9 to TRBJ1-2; possibly TRBD1 for D (6 bases). Germline values: CDR1 SEHNR, CDR2 FQNEAQ (reference sequence). Between the trimmed V and J ends, which lost 5 bases and 2 bases, there was a span of 12 bases. This CDR3 region has 14 residues. The CDR3 DNA reads TGTGCCAGCAGCAGGACAGAGTCGAACTATGGCTACACCTTC. This sequence encodes CASSRTESNYGYTF.

V gene TRBV6-6 combines with J gene TRBJ2-3; 11 bases map to TRBD2. The CDR3 has 18 residues. The germline V gene has CDR1 MNHNY and CDR2 SVGAGI (reference sequence). The junction had 16 bases not matched to a gene; V was cut back by 5 bases and J by 6 bases. CDR3 bases: TGTGCCAGCAGTCGGACTAGCGGGCCTTGGGAGTCCGTGGATACGCAGTATTTT. Its translation is CASSRTSGPWESVDTQYF.

The J gene is TRBJ2-2, the V gene TRBV29-1, with unresolved D. Trimming cost V 2 bases and J 1 base, with 2 bases left between them. Germline CDR1 and CDR2: SQVTM and ANQGSEA. The CDR3 runs 12 residues. CDR3: CSVELNTGELFF. CDR3 nucleotide sequence: TGCAGCGTTGAATTGAACACCGGGGAGCTGTTTTTT.

This clonotype was detected only a few times. The CDR3 DNA reads TGCGCCAGCAGCCAAGGGTCCAGCCCCTCTGGGGCCAACGTCCTGACTTTC. Its protein product is CASSQGSSPSGANVLTF. V gene TRBV4-1 combines with J gene TRBJ2-6, with D uncertain. Trimming cost V 1 base and J 0 bases, with 10 bases left between them. The germline V gene has CDR1 MGHRA and CDR2 YSYEKL. The CDR3 is 17 amino acids.

The chain combines TRBV11-1 with TRBJ2-7, with a tentative D call TRBD1 (5 bases). This CDR3 has 13 residues. The germline V gene has CDR1 SGHAT and CDR2 FQDESV (reference sequence). The V end was cut by 6 bases, the J end by 1 base, with 10 bases between. The DNA for the CDR3 is TGTGCCAGCAGTTCCGACAGATCCTACGAGCAGTACTTC. It yields the protein CASSSDRSYEQYF.

In its sample, this clonotype was seen a few times. This chain links TRBV6-8 with TRBJ1-6, with D maybe TRBD1 (6 bases). The CDR3 contains 16 residues. Germline V gene lookup returns CDR1 MNHGY and CDR2 SAAAGT. V shed 4 bases and J shed 4 bases, with 14 bases lying between them. The CDR3 region is CASSLDSTIYNSPLHF. CDR3 bases: TGTGCCAGCAGTTTGGACAGTACCATTTATAATTCACCCCTCCACTTT.